These 32 T cell receptor beta chains came from one sample sequenced in a study of graft-versus-host responses after intestinal transplantation. Some clones are missing from TCRdb's copy, which holds only in-frame ones; the method was immunoSEQ multiplex PCR. This table has more than 50,000 clones, 91% appearing once. The material was PBMCs, obtained roughly 660 days after intestinal transplant. The receptors derive from a human patient who received an intestinal transplant, so some T cells may come from the graft donor.

This clone was seen a handful of times. This chain links TRBV5-4 with TRBJ1-1; D uncertain. This CDR3 is 13 amino acids long. Trimming left V 10 bases short and J 0 bases short, with 13 bases between. From germline, CDR1 is SGHNT and CDR2 YYREEE (reference sequence). CDR3 sequence: CAVRSSMNTEAFF. CDR3 coding DNA: TGTGCCGTGCGAAGCTCCATGAACACTGAAGCTTTCTTT.

The chain is built from TRBV5-8 and TRBJ2-5; D gene ambiguous. Germline V gene lookup returns CDR1 SGHTS and CDR2 YDEGEE. The CDR3 has 16 amino acids. The V gene lost 4 bases and the J gene lost 4 bases, with 20 bases spanning the gap. The CDR3 here is CASSPPEPGRPETQYF. The CDR3 bases are TGTGCCAGCAGCCCCCCGGAACCGGGCCGCCCAGAGACCCAGTACTTC.

The chain recombines TRBV27 with TRBJ2-2; 9 nucleotides align to TRBD2. V shed 3 bases, J shed 0 bases, and the junction held 8 bases outside the gene matches. CDR1 MNHEY and CDR2 SMNVEV come from the germline V gene (reference sequence). This CDR3 spans 18 amino acids. The CDR3 loop reads CASSLEGLAGSNTGELFF. DNA for the CDR3: TGTGCCAGCAGTTTGGAAGGGCTAGCGGGGTCGAACACCGGGGAGCTGTTTTTT.

This clone showed up just once. V gene TRBV4-1 combines with J gene TRBJ2-3, with TRBD1 identical over 10 bases. CDR1 MGHRA and CDR2 YSYEKL come from the germline V gene. The CDR3 totals 15 residues. V lost 4 bases and J lost 2; bases outside the gene matches: 3. DNA of the CDR3: TGCGCCAGCAGCCTCGGACAGGGGGTCACAGATACGCAGTATTTT. This translates into CASSLGQGVTDTQYF.

The chain joins TRBV18 to TRBJ2-5, with D perhaps matching TRBD1 (5 bases). Germline values: CDR1 KGHSH, CDR2 LQKENI. This CDR3 is 15 amino acids long. Trimming pared 0 bases from V and 0 bases from J, leaving 8 bases between. CDR3 DNA: TGTGCCAGCTCACCACCGGGGCTGTACCAAGAGACCCAGTACTTC. It codes for CASSPPGLYQETQYF.

The chain uses TRBV2 and TRBJ2-6, with 7 bases matching TRBD1. Germline CDR1 reads SNHLY; CDR2 reads FYNNEI. V trimming: 5 bases; J trimming: 0 bases; junction bases outside the gene matches: 16. The CDR3 has 20 amino acids. The CDR3 region has the DNA TGTGCCAGCAGTAGGGATGCCGGGACAGTCTTTCCCTCTGGGGCCAACGTCCTGACTTTC. It specifies CASSRDAGTVFPSGANVLTF.

The chain couples TRBV6-5 to TRBJ2-2, with unresolved D. Germline lookup yields CDR1 MNHEY and CDR2 SVGAGI. The ends were cut back, 2 bases at V and 6 bases at J, with 10 bases in the middle. The CDR3 totals 14 residues. CDR3 region: CASSYATAPGELFF. In DNA form, the CDR3 reads TGTGCCAGCAGTTACGCTACCGCGCCCGGGGAGCTGTTTTTT.

V gene TRBV5-1 combines with J gene TRBJ2-1, with 13 nucleotides matching TRBD2. This CDR3 contains 15 residues. Trimming removed 5 bases from V and 7 bases from J; junction bases left unmatched: 6. Germline lookup yields CDR1 SGHRS and CDR2 YFSETQ. The CDR3 spells CASRTSGGALNEQFF. For the CDR3, the DNA is TGCGCCAGCAGAACTAGCGGGGGGGCTTTAAATGAGCAGTTCTTC.

The chain employs TRBV6-5 and TRBJ2-7; D uncertain. Germline V gives CDR1 MNHEY, CDR2 SVGAGI. The CDR3 spans 14 residues. The V end lost 5 bases, the J end lost 4 bases, and 15 bases lay between the germline ends. The CDR3 region is CASSNQPGRYEQYF. CDR3 DNA sequence: TGTGCCAGCAGTAACCAGCCTGGACGATACGAGCAGTACTTC.

The chain links TRBV5-6 to TRBJ2-7; the match to TRBD2 covers 8 bases. CDR1 SGHDT and CDR2 YYEEEE come from the germline V gene. Trimming cost V 0 bases and J 3 bases; bases outside gene matches: 2. CDR3 length: 14 residues. The CDR3: CASSLGSGVYEQYF. The CDR3 DNA follows: TGTGCCAGCAGCTTGGGTAGCGGGGTCTACGAGCAGTACTTC.

The rearrangement joins TRBV5-1 to TRBJ2-3; D is perhaps TRBD2 (6 bases). The germline V gene encodes CDR1 SGHRS and CDR2 YFSETQ. The CDR3 consists of 21 residues. V gave up 0 bases and J gave up 6 bases, with 32 bases separating them. In DNA form, the CDR3 reads TGCGCCAGCAGCTTGGAGGATCCACCCGTTCGTCCCGGGGGATTATCCGATACGCAGTATTTT. Protein sequence: CASSLEDPPVRPGGLSDTQYF.

The V gene is TRBV19, the J gene TRBJ1-5; D gene unclear. Germline values: CDR1 LNHDA, CDR2 SQIVND (reference sequence). This CDR3 comprises 18 residues. Trimming took off 7 bases at V and 3 bases at J, with 25 bases between the two ends. For the CDR3, the DNA is TGTGCCAGTACCCCTCGGGAGGCAGGCCAGACTTTCAATCAGCCCCAGCATTTT. Its protein product is CASTPREAGQTFNQPQHF.

The chain has TRBV29-1 and TRBJ1-1, with D uncertain. Germline loops: CDR1 SQVTM, CDR2 ANQGSEA. The CDR3 sequence is 16 residues long. The germline V and J ends were trimmed by 5 bases and 1 base, with 20 bases remaining between them. The CDR3 sequence: CSVQPNSPWGNTEAFF. CDR3 bases: TGCAGCGTTCAACCTAACTCCCCCTGGGGGAACACTGAAGCTTTCTTT.

The gene calls are TRBV2 and TRBJ2-1; tentatively, D is TRBD1 or TRBD2 (5 bases each). CDR1 and CDR2 (germline): SNHLY, FYNNEI. This CDR3 is 13 amino acids long. Trimming cost V 8 bases and J 0 bases, with 8 bases left between them. CDR3 loop: CASEGSSYNEQFF. In DNA, the CDR3 is TGTGCCAGCGAGGGGAGCTCCTACAATGAGCAGTTCTTC.

The chain recombines TRBV7-3 with TRBJ2-2; 7 nucleotides agree with TRBD1. The CDR3 totals 15 residues. V lost 5 bases and J lost 0; bases outside the gene matches: 3. CDR1 SGHTA and CDR2 FQGTGA come from the germline V gene. CDR3 bases: TGTGCCAGCAGCGCTGGACAGGCGAACACCGGGGAGCTGTTTTTT. Encoded protein: CASSAGQANTGELFF.

This CDR3 reads CASSSGLAGGPDTQYF. The CDR3 bases are TGTGCCAGCAGCTCCGGACTAGCGGGGGGCCCAGATACGCAGTATTTT. This chain connects TRBV11-3 to TRBJ2-3; 14 nucleotides match TRBD2. Germline V gene lookup returns CDR1 SGHNT and CDR2 YENEEA. V gave up 4 bases and J gave up 4 bases; unmatched junction bases: 4. The CDR3 is made up of 16 amino acids.

This clone has only one observation. This sequence joins TRBV19 and TRBJ1-2; possibly TRBD1 for D (5 bases). Germline CDR1 reads LNHDA; CDR2 reads SQIVND (reference sequence). V was cut by 11 bases and J by 4 bases, with 23 bases left in between. The CDR3 has 15 amino acids. The CDR3, as DNA: TGTGCCTCAAGGGTAATGTGGGGGAACGGCTATGGCTACACCTTC. It yields the protein CASRVMWGNGYGYTF. Full variable domain (remainder filled in from reference TRBV19 and TRBJ1-2): DGGITQSPKYLFRKEGQNVTLSCEQNLNHDAMYWYRQDPGQGLRLIYYSQIVNDFQKGDIAEGYSVSREKKESFPLTVTSAQKNPTAFYLCASRVMWGNGYGYTFGSGTRLTVV.

This clone came up once. J is TRBJ2-3 and V is TRBV13; 7 positions agree with TRBD1. Per germline, CDR1 PRHDT and CDR2 FYEKMQ (reference sequence). V was pared by 6 bases and J by 2 bases, with 5 bases of the junction left unmatched. The CDR3 is 14 residues long. CDR3 nucleotides: TGTGCCAGCAGTCCAGACAGGGCCACAGATACGCAGTATTTT. It codes for CASSPDRATDTQYF.

The chain couples TRBV29-1 to TRBJ2-7, with D perhaps assigned TRBD1 or TRBD2 (5 bases each). This CDR3 region has 12 residues. Germline CDR1 reads SQVTM; CDR2 reads ANQGSEA. Trimming stripped 6 bases from V and 0 bases from J, with 9 bases between. The CDR3 sequence: CSVQGRSYEQYF. CDR3 in DNA: TGCAGCGTCCAGGGACGCTCCTACGAGCAGTACTTC.

The gene calls are TRBV9 and TRBJ1-4; tentative D call: TRBD1 (5 bases). V was cut by 4 bases and J by 8 bases, with 18 bases left in between. This CDR3 is built from 15 residues. Germline values: CDR1 SGDLS, CDR2 YYNGEE. The CDR3 protein is CASSLRVGTREKLFF. DNA of the CDR3: TGTGCCAGCAGCTTAAGAGTAGGGACCAGGGAAAAACTGTTTTTT.

The rearrangement links TRBV12-5 to TRBJ1-5, with D maybe TRBD1 (5 bases). The CDR3 length is 19 residues. The V and J ends lost 3 bases and 0 bases respectively, with 21 bases between them. The germline V gene encodes CDR1 LGHNT and CDR2 FRNRAP. The CDR3 sequence: CASGFKAGLGGSSNQPQHF. CDR3 sequence (DNA): TGTGCTAGTGGTTTCAAGGCGGGTCTTGGGGGGTCTAGCAATCAGCCCCAGCATTTT.

This chain joins TRBV13 and TRBJ1-1; 7 bases fit TRBD1. CDR3 length: 13 residues. The V gene's germline CDR1 is PRHDT and CDR2 FYEKMQ (reference sequence). The J segment lost 10 bases and the V segment lost 4 bases, leaving 9 bases of the junction unmatched. The CDR3 loop is CASSSTGSRGAFF. As DNA, the CDR3 is TGTGCCAGCAGCTCGACAGGGTCTCGCGGAGCTTTCTTT.

The chain carries TRBV10-3 and TRBJ1-2, with D possibly TRBD1 on 5 matching bases. The CDR3 is made up of 14 amino acids. CDR1 is ENHRY and CDR2 is SYGVKD in the germline V gene. The ends were cut back, 10 bases at V and 5 bases at J, with 20 bases in the middle. CDR3 coding DNA: TGTGCCACGACACAGGACGCCAATGCTTATGGCTACACCTTC. Translation gives CATTQDANAYGYTF.

This chain connects TRBV5-1 to TRBJ1-4, with D perhaps TRBD1 (5 bases). This CDR3 has 16 amino acids. Germline CDR1 SGHRS, CDR2 YFSETQ. V was trimmed by 1 base and J by 7 bases, leaving 17 bases between them. The CDR3 region has the DNA TGCGCCAGCAGCTTGAGGGGACGGACCGAGGGTGAAAAACTGTTTTTT. This translates into CASSLRGRTEGEKLFF.

This chain links TRBV5-1 with TRBJ2-2, with D possibly matching TRBD1 (6 bases). The CDR3 consists of 14 residues. Per germline, CDR1 SGHRS and CDR2 YFSETQ. Trimming took 4 bases from V and 2 from J, leaving 9 bases between them. The CDR3 nucleotides read TGCGCCAGCAGCATTGGGGGCAACACCGGGGAGCTGTTTTTT. It encodes CASSIGGNTGELFF.

The chain couples TRBV27 to TRBJ2-3; 9 bases agree with TRBD2. Germline CDR1 reads MNHEY; CDR2 reads SMNVEV (reference sequence). CDR3 length: 16 amino acids. Losses at the gene ends were 3 bases for V and 1 base for J; bases not matched to a gene: 5. The CDR3 nucleotides read TGTGCCAGCAGTTTTGGGGTAGCGGGGGGCACAGATACGCAGTATTTT. Its protein product is CASSFGVAGGTDTQYF.

The chain recombines TRBV5-1 with TRBJ2-7, with TRBD1 matching over 9 bases. Germline CDR1 SGHRS, CDR2 YFSETQ. The CDR3 totals 14 residues. Trimming took 1 base from V and 5 from J; bases not matched to a gene: 4. CDR3 region: CASSLIQGAHEQYF. CDR3 bases: TGCGCCAGCAGCTTGATACAGGGGGCCCACGAGCAGTACTTC.

The CDR3 sequence is CASRSPGGEQFF. The CDR3 nucleotides are TGTGCCAGCAGATCCCCAGGGGGTGAGCAGTTCTTC. This chain uses TRBV9 with TRBJ2-1, with 7 nucleotides matching TRBD1. The CDR3 is 12 residues long. CDR1 SGDLS and CDR2 YYNGEE come from the germline V gene. Losses at the gene ends were 5 bases for V and 9 bases for J; bases not matched to a gene: 5.

The rearrangement uses TRBV10-3 and TRBJ1-6; D is unresolved. CDR3 size: 13 residues. CDR1 ENHRY and CDR2 SYGVKD come from the germline V gene. The ends were cut back, 5 bases at V and 8 bases at J, with 10 bases in the middle. The CDR3 nucleotides read TGTGCCATCAGTTACCAACTTGATTCACCCCTCCACTTT. Its protein is CAISYQLDSPLHF.

The CDR3: CASSPAVDYYEQYF. CDR3 nucleotide sequence: TGTGCCAGCAGCCCGGCGGTGGATTACTACGAGCAGTACTTC. The chain combines TRBV6-6 with TRBJ2-7; D is unresolved. V was clipped by 6 bases and J by 3 bases, with 15 bases between them. The length of the CDR3 is 14 residues. Germline loops: CDR1 MNHNY, CDR2 SVGAGI (reference sequence).

The genes are TRBV2 and TRBJ2-5; 7 bases align to TRBD1. V was pared by 2 bases and J by 2 bases, with 2 bases of the junction left unmatched. This CDR3 has 14 amino acids. CDR1 is SNHLY, CDR2 FYNNEI, per germline. The CDR3 is CASSELGQQETQYF. In DNA, the CDR3 is TGTGCCAGCAGTGAATTGGGACAGCAAGAGACCCAGTACTTC.

V is TRBV2 and J is TRBJ2-2; D is possibly TRBD1 (5 bases). The germline gives CDR1 SNHLY, CDR2 FYNNEI. The CDR3 is made up of 14 amino acids. The ends were cut back, 6 bases at V and 0 bases at J, with 8 bases in the middle. CDR3 sequence reads: CASRTDPNTGELFF. The CDR3 region has the DNA TGTGCCAGCAGGACAGATCCGAACACCGGGGAGCTGTTTTTT.